A selection of T cell receptor beta chains follows, all from one sample in a study of blood T cell repertoires in COVID-19. Produced via immunoSEQ multiplex PCR; TCRdb's table is partial and in-frame only. The sample yields about 380,000 clones, approximately 80% seen once. The sample consisted of peripheral blood. Receptor source: a human donor with acute or convalescent COVID-19. The donor label of this sample is uncertain. Each CDR3 is given with its conserved first and last residue. The D gene is left open where the match is weak. A clone size is listed for some rows: how often the clone was seen (once, few, many), or a class if it is expanded.

TRBV5-5	TRBJ2-1	NA	TRBD1	CAGGTGPNNEQFF	TGTGCCGGGGGGACAGGGCCTAACAATGAGCAGTTCTTC
TRBV5-1	TRBJ1-5	NA	NA	CASSFQGLDNQPQHF	TGCGCCAGCAGCTTCCAGGGGTTGGACAATCAGCCCCAGCATTTT
TRBV18	TRBJ1-1	NA	NA	CASSDSRNTEAFF	TGTGCCAGCTCGGACAGCCGGAACACTGAAGCTTTCTTT
TRBV29-1	TRBJ1-1	NA	TRBD1	CSVRTGLGMDTEAFF	TGCAGCGTGCGGACAGGGTTGGGGATGGACACTGAAGCTTTCTTT
TRBV7-9	TRBJ1-4	NA	NA	CASSLGDRRDATNEKLFF	TGTGCCAGCAGCTTAGGAGACAGAAGAGATGCAACTAATGAAAAACTGTTTTTT
TRBV29-1	TRBJ2-1	NA	NA	CSVWSSRGYNEQFF	TGCAGCGTGTGGTCAAGCCGGGGATACAATGAGCAGTTCTTC
TRBV5-1	TRBJ2-7	NA	NA	CASSRYRRGREYEQYF	TGCGCCAGCAGCCGCTACCGCCGAGGACGGGAGTACGAGCAGTACTTC
TRBV18	TRBJ2-1	NA	NA	CASSGRDSESYNEQFF	TGTGCCAGCTCAGGCCGGGACTCTGAATCCTACAATGAGCAGTTCTTC
TRBV4-2	TRBJ1-4	few	NA	CASSQEGRTNEKLFF	TGTGCCAGCAGCCAAGAAGGGAGGACTAATGAAAAACTGTTTTTT
TRBV15	TRBJ2-2	NA	NA	CATSRVYSRELFF	TGTGCCACCAGCAGAGTATACAGCCGGGAGCTGTTTTTT